What follows describes a single TCR beta chain. The CDR3 has 14 residues. Looked up from germline, CDR1 is SEHNR and CDR2 is FQNEAQ (reference sequence). Unmatched junction bases numbered 4, after V lost 1 base and J lost 6 bases. These data are taken from a study of blood T cell repertoires in COVID-19. About the study: COVID-19 samples collected from the United States, Italy and Spain covered acute and convalescent phases. Nucleic acid was either cDNA or gDNA, and it came from T cells, B-cell-depleted T cells, or PBMCs.

Source study methods: Amplification of reference gene primers was used by the study to estimate nucleated cell counts. Produced via immunoSEQ multiplex PCR; TCRdb's table is partial and in-frame only. The V and J calls and clone size come from that table; D and trimming were worked out from the DNA. The sample yields 100,000 to 150,000 clones, 88% seen once. The material sequenced was peripheral blood. This chain links TRBV7-9 with TRBJ1-2; TRBD1 matches 8 bases. The receptor's source is a human donor in a cohort sampled during active COVID-19. The CDR3 nucleotides are TGTGCCAGCAGCTTAGTCGACAGGGGCGATGGCTACACCTTC. Residues: CASSLVDRGDGYTF.